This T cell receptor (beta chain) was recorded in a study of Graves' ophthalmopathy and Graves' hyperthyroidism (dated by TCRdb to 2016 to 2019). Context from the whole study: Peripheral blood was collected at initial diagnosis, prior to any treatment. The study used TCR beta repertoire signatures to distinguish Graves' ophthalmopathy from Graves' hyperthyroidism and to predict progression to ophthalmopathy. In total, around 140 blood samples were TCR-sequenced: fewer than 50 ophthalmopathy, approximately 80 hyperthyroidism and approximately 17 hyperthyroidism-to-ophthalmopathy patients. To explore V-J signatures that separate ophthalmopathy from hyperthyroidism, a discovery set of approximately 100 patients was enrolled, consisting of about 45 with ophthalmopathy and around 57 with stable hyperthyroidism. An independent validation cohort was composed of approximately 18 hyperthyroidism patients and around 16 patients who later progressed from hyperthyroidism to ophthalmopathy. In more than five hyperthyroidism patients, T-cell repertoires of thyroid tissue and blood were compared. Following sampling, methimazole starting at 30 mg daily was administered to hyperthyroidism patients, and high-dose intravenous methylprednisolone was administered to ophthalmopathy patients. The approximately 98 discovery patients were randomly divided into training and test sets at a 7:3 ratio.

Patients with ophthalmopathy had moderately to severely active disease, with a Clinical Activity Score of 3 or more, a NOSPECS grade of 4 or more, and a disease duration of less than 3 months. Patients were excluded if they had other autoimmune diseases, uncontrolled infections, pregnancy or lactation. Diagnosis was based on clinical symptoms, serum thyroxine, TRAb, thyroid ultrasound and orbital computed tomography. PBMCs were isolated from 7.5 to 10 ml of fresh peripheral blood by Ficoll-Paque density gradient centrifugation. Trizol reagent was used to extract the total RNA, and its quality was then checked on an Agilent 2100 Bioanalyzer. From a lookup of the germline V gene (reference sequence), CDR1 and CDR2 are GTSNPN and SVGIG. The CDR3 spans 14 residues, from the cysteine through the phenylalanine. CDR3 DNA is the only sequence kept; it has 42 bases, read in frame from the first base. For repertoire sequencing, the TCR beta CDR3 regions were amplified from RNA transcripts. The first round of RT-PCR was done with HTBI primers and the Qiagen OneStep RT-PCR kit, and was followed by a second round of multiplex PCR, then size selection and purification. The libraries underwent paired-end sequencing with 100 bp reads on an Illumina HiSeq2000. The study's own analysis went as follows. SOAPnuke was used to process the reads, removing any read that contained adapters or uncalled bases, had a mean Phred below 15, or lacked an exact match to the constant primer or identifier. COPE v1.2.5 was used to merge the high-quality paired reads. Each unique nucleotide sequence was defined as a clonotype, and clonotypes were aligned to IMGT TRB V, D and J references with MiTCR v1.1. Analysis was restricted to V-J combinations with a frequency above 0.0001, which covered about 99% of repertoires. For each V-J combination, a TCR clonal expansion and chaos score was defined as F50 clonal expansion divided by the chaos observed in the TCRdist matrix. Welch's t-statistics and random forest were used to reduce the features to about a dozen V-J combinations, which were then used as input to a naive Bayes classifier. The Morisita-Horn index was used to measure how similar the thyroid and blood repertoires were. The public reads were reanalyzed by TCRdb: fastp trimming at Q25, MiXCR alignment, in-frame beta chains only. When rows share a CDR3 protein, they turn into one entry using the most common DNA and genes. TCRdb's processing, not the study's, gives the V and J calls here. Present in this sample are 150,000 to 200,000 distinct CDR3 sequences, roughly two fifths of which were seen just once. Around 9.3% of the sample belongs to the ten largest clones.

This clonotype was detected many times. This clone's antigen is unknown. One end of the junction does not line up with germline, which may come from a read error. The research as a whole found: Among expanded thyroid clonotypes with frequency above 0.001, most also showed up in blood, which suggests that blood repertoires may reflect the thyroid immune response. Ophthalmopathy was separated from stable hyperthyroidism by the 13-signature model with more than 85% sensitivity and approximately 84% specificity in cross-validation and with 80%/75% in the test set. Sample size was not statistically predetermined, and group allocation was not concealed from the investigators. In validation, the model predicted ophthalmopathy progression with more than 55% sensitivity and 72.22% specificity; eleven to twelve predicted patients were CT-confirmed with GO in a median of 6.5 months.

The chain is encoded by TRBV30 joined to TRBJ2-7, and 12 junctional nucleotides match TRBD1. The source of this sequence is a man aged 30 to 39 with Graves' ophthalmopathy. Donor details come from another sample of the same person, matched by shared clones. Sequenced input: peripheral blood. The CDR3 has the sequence CARSPGQGASEQYF. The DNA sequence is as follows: TGTGCCCGGAGTCCGGGACAGGGGGCTAGCGAGCAGTACTTC.